The following is a TCR beta chain sequence with its context. Its antigen is not known. 60 Vbeta and 13 Jbeta primers were used in PCR. Some clones are missing from TCRdb's copy, which holds only in-frame ones; the method was immunoSEQ multiplex PCR. The sample has some 120,000 clones, 76% seen once. The CDR3 contains 15 residues. The V end lost 3 bases, the J end lost 7 bases, and 16 bases lay between the germline ends. Looked up from germline, CDR1 is SGHAT and CDR2 is FQNNGV. These data belong to a study of cytomegalovirus exposure and HLA in healthy donors. Findings and caveats of the study: In a later analysis, across HLA loci, associated TCR counts were highest for DRB1, lowest for HLA-C.

Sequenced sample: PBMCs. The receptor was isolated from a middle-aged woman in good health and CMV-seropositive. The rearrangement joins TRBV11-2 to TRBJ2-1; possibly TRBD2 for D (7 bases). CDR3: CASSFQGGGRNEQFF. The CDR3 DNA reads as TGTGCCAGCAGCTTTCAAGGGGGGGGGCGAAATGAGCAGTTCTTC.